This paragraph reports one T cell receptor (beta chain). The target of this receptor is not known. It has no much larger one-base neighbor in the sample; base qualities were not kept. The Qiagen DNeasy kit was used to extract genomic DNA both from unsorted PBMCs and from the negatively selected CD4+ and CD8+ fractions. Using primers that anneal to V and J segments, immunoSEQ multiplex PCR amplified the TCR beta CDR3 regions. A synthetic immune receptor repertoire was used to minimize amplification bias, and any remaining bias was removed computationally after sequencing. In the authors' own workflow: Custom Python scripts were used to quantify repertoire diversity as the Shannon entropy index. Unsorted, CD4+ and CD8+ repertoires were analyzed separately, except for combined analyses in which CD4+ and CD8+ sequences were merged in silico. Clonal expansion was defined as at least a 2-fold frequency increase after treatment relative to C1D1, with a pseudocount of 0.5 for undetected baseline clones. Singleton clones were defined as clones with 0 or 1 copy at C1D1, and non-singleton clones were defined as clones with 2 or more copies. Clones expanded in unsorted samples were annotated as CD4+, CD8+ or unknown by matching protein sequences in sorted samples from the same patient. Wilcoxon tests on paired samples were used to test diversity changes from C1D1 to C4D1. This is the immuneACCESS table as TCRdb keeps it, with only in-frame sequences that have V and J called. A part of the clones is gone; compared with another copy, unresolved V genes explain less than half, and the rest is unexplained. The V and J calls and clone size come from that table; D and trimming were worked out from the DNA. In this sample the table shows over 70,000 clones, under 90% of which occur a single time. Roughly 21% of the sample comes from the top ten.

V and J are truncated by 5 bases and 0 bases respectively, leaving an intervening sequence of 8 bases. Its CDR3 holds 14 amino acids, cysteine through phenylalanine. Solely the CDR3 DNA is kept, with 42 bases framed from the first base. The germline V gene sets CDR1 to SGHTA and CDR2 to FQGNSA. The data were taken from a study of PD-1 blockade in classical Hodgkin lymphoma (dated by TCRdb to 2019 to 2021). At the level of the whole study: Nivolumab dosing was 3 mg/kg intravenously every 2 weeks, continuing until either disease progression or unacceptable toxicity. The study used TCR beta sequencing and CyTOF to define a peripheral blood immune signature of response to PD-1 blockade in classical Hodgkin lymphoma. The paper's findings and limits, for the study overall: Lower diversity was observed in patients in whom nivolumab was started less than 1 year after ASCT, and these patients were excluded from later analyses so that confounding by immune reconstitution would be avoided. Baseline TCR diversity was reported as lower in newly diagnosed patients than in healthy donors, and lower still in relapsed/refractory patients. By C4D1, a significant rise was seen in CD4+ TCR diversity but not in CD8+ TCR diversity (p=0.0027 vs p=0.16), and the rise was most apparent among complete responders (p=0.02). The study was restricted to a single clinical trial cohort, and the causes of repertoire differences, possibly disease activity or prior therapy, were left undefined. Baseline diversity similar to that of newly diagnosed patients was observed in trial patients achieving complete response, whereas significantly lower diversity was observed in partial responders and progressors.

This specimen's time point label, interpreted: cycle 1 day 1 (C1D1), immediately before nivolumab initiation. All trial patients had relapsed after autologous stem cell transplantation, with cohorts A, B and C differing in prior brentuximab vedotin exposure. A total of around 60 patients with relapsed/refractory classical Hodgkin lymphoma made up the trial cohort, and each patient's best overall response was complete response, partial response or progressive disease. In the multi-cohort phase II CheckMate 205 trial, trial patients received single-agent nivolumab. An independent review committee assessed best overall response using the 2007 International Working Group response criteria. PBMCs from the trial were collected at three points: immediately before nivolumab initiation (C1D1), and during therapy at cycle 2 day 1 and cycle 4 day 1. Peripheral blood was collected in 8 mL Vacutainer Cell Preparation Tubes, from which PBMCs were isolated by centrifugation and then cryopreserved.

Here the sequenced sample was peripheral blood mononuclear cells (PBMCs), taken at baseline. This receptor chain uses TRBV7-2 and TRBJ1-5; the D gene assignment is ambiguous. This TCR derives from a human donor with classical Hodgkin lymphoma. The CDR3: CASSATYSNQPQHF. The DNA sequence follows: TGTGCCAGCAGCGCGACTTATAGCAATCAGCCCCAGCATTTT.